The present T cell receptor (beta chain) was sequenced within a study of control samples from healthy donors and cancer patients. Clones were sequenced by immunoSEQ multiplex PCR, and TCRdb holds only the in-frame ones, with some missing. The profile covers about 160,000 clones, with approximately 94% appearing a single time and around 13% taken by the ten largest. The origin of this receptor is a man aged 55 to 70 with colorectal cancer. The sample taken for sequencing was PBMCs.

In DNA form, the CDR3 reads TGTGCCACCGCGGGAGCGGGGGGGCGGGATGAGCAGTTCTTC. Amino acid sequence: CATAGAGGRDEQFF. The genes are TRBV28 and TRBJ2-1, with 10 bases identical to TRBD2. CDR3 size: 14 residues. Germline lookup yields CDR1 MDHEN and CDR2 SYDVKM. Losses at the gene ends were 10 bases for V and 8 bases for J; bases not matched to a gene: 11.